This TCR beta chain stems from a study of blood T cell repertoires in COVID-19. Study-level background: Samples taken during acute and convalescent COVID-19 were collected in the United States, Italy and Spain.

Produced via immunoSEQ multiplex PCR; TCRdb's table is partial and in-frame only. This sample has 25,000 to 35,000 clones, with over 75% found just once. The sequencing sample was made of peripheral blood. The receptor was derived from a man older than 75 with active COVID-19.

The CDR3 reads CASSPWATTDTQYF. CDR3 coding DNA: TGTGCCAGCAGCCCCTGGGCCACCACAGATACGCAGTATTTT. This chain joins TRBV4-2 and TRBJ2-3, with unresolved D. V lost 4 bases, J lost 2 bases, and 10 bases lay in between. There are 14 residues in the CDR3. Germline CDR1 LGHNA, CDR2 YNFKEQ.